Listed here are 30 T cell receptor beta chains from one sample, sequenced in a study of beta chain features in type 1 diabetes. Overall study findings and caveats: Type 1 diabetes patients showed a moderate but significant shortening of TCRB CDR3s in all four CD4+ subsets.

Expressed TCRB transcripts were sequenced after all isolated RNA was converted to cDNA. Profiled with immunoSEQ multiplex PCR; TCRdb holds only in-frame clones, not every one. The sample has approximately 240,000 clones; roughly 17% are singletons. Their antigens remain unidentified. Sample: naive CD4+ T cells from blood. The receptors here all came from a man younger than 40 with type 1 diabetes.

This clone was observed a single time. The CDR3 loop reads CASSLGMGSYNEQFF. Here the CDR3 DNA reads TGTGCCAGCAGCTTAGGGATGGGGTCCTACAATGAGCAGTTCTTC. The rearrangement joins TRBV7-2 to TRBJ2-1; D unclear. Between the trimmed V and J ends, which lost 1 base and 1 base, there was a span of 8 bases. Looked up from germline, CDR1 is SGHTA and CDR2 is FQGNSA. The length of the CDR3 is 15 residues.

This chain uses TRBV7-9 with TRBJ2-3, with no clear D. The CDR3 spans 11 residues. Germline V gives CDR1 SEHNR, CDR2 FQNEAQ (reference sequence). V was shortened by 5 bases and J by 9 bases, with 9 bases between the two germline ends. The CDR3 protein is CASSPGETQYF. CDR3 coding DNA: TGTGCCAGCAGCCCAGGAGAGACGCAGTATTTT.

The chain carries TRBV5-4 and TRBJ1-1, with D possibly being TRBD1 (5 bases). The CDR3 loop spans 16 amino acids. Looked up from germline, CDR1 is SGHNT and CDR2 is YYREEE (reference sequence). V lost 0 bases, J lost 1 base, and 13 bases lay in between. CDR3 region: CASSLDRDRKNTEAFF. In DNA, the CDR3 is TGTGCCAGCAGCTTGGATAGGGACCGAAAGAACACTGAAGCTTTCTTT.

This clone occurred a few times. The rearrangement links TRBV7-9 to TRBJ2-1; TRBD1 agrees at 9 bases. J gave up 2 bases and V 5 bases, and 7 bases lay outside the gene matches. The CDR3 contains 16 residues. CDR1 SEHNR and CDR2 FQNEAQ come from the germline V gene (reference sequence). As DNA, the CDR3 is TGTGCCAGCAGCCCACAGGGGGCGGGAGCCTACAATGAGCAGTTCTTC. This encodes CASSPQGAGAYNEQFF.

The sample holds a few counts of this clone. For the CDR3, the DNA is TGTGCCAGCAGCCGCACGACCGGGGGTTTGGTTCCCGGGGAGCTGTTTTTT. Protein product: CASSRTTGGLVPGELFF. This chain joins TRBV13 and TRBJ2-2; TRBD2 might be the D (6 bases). This CDR3 has 17 residues. In germline, CDR1 is PRHDT, CDR2 FYEKMQ (reference sequence). Deletions cut 5 bases from V and 6 bases from J, with 22 bases between.

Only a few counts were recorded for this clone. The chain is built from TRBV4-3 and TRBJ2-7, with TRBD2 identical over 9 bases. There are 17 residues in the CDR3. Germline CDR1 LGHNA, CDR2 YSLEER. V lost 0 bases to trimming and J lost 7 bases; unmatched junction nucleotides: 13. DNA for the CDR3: TGCGCCAGCAGCCAAGACCCTTCTAATAGCGGGAGACATGAGCAGTACTTC. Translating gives CASSQDPSNSGRHEQYF.

The CDR3 protein is CASVGVGDTQYF. The DNA for the CDR3 is TGTGCGTCGGTTGGGGTAGGAGATACGCAGTATTTT. V and J are TRBV10-3 and TRBJ2-3, with no clear D. Germline CDR1 reads ENHRY; CDR2 reads SYGVKD. This CDR3 is built from 12 residues.

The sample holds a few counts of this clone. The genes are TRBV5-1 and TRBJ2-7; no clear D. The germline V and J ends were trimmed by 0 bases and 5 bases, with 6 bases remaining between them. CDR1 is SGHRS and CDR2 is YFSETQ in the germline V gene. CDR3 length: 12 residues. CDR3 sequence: CASSLAWDEQYF. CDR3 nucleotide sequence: TGCGCCAGCAGCTTGGCGTGGGACGAGCAGTACTTC. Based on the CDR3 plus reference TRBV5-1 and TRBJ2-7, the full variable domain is KAGVTQTPRYLIKTRGQQVTLSCSPISGHRSVSWYQQTPGQGLQFLFEYFSETQRNKGNFPGRFSGRQFSNSRSEMNVSTLELGDSALYLCASSLAWDEQYFGPGTRLTVT.

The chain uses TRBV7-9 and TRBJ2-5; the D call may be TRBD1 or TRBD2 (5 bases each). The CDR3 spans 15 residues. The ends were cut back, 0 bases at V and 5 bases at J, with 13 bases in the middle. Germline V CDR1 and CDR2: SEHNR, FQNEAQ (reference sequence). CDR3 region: CASSLALRGMETQYF. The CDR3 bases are TGTGCCAGCAGCTTAGCTTTGAGGGGAATGGAGACCCAGTACTTC.

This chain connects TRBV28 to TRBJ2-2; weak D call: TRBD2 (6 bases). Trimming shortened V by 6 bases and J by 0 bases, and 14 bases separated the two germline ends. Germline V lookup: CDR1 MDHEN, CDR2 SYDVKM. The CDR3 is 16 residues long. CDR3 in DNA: TGTGCCAGCAGAATTTCCGGGACTGCGAACACCGGGGAGCTGTTTTTT. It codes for CASRISGTANTGELFF. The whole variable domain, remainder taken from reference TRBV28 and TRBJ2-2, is DVKVTQSSRYLVKRTGEKVFLECVQDMDHENMFWYRQDPGLGLRLIYFSYDVKMKEKGDIPEGYSVSREKKERFSLILESASTNQTSMYLCASRISGTANTGELFFGEGSRLTVL.

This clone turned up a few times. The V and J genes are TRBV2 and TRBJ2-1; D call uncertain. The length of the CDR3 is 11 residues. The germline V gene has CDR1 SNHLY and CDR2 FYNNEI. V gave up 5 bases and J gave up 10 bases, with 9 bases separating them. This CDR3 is CASSLGWEQFF. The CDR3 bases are TGTGCCAGCAGTCTCGGGTGGGAGCAGTTCTTC.

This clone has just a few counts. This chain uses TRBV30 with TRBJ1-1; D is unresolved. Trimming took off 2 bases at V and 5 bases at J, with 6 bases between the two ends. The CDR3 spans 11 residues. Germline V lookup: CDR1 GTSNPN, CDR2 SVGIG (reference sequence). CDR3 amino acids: CAWSPTTEAFF. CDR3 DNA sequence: TGTGCCTGGAGTCCGACGACTGAAGCTTTCTTT. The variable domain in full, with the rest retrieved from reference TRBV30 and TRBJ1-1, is SQTIHQWPATLVQPVGSPLSLECTVEGTSNPNLYWYRQAAGRGLQLLFYSVGIGQISSEVPQNLSASRPQDRQFILSSKKLLLSDSGFYLCAWSPTTEAFFGQGTRLTVV.

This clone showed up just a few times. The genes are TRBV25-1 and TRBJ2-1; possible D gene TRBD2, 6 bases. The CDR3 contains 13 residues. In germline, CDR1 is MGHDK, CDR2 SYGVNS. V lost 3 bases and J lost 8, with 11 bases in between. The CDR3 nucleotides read TGTGCCAGCAGTGAGTCCGGGAGCGATGAGCAGTTCTTC. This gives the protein CASSESGSDEQFF.

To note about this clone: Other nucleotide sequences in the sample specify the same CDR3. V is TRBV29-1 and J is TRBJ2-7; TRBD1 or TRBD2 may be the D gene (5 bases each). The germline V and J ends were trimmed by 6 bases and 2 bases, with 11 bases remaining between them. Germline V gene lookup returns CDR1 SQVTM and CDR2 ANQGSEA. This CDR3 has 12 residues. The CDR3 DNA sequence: TGCAGCGTAACGGGACGGACCTACGAGCAGTACTTC. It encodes CSVTGRTYEQYF.

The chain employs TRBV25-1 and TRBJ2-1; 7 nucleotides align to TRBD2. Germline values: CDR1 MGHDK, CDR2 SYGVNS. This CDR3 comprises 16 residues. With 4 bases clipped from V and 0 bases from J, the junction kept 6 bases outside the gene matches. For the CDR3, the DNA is TGTGCCAGCAGTGGGCTAGCGGCCAGCTCCTACAATGAGCAGTTCTTC. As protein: CASSGLAASSYNEQFF. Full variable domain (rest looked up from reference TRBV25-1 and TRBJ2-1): EADIYQTPRYLVIGTGKKITLECSQTMGHDKMYWYQQDPGMELHLIHYSYGVNSTEKGDLSSESTVSRIRTEHFPLTLESARPSHTSQYLCASSGLAASSYNEQFFGPGTRLTVL.

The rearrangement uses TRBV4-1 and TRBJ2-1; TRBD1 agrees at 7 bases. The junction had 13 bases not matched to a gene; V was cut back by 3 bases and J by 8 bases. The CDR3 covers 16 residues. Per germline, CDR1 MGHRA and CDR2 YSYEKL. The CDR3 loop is CASSHQRQGGGDEQFF. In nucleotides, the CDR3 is TGCGCCAGCAGCCACCAAAGACAGGGTGGTGGGGATGAGCAGTTCTTC.

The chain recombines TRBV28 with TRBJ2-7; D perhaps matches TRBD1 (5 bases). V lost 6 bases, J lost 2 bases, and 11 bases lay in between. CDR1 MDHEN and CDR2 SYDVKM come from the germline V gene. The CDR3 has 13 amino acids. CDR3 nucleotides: TGTGCCAGCAGGTCCGACAGAGCCTACGAGCAGTACTTC. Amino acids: CASRSDRAYEQYF.

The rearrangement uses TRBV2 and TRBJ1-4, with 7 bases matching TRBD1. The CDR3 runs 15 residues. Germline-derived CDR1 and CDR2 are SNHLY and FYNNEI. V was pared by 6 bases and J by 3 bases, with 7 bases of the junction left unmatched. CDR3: CASRNRDSPNEKLFF. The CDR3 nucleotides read TGTGCCAGCAGGAACCGGGACAGCCCTAATGAAAAACTGTTTTTT.

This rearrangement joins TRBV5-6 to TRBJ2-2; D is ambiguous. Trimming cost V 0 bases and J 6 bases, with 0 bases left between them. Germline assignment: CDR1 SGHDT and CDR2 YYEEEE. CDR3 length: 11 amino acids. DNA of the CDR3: TGTGCCAGCAGCTTGGCCGGGGAGCTGTTTTTT. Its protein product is CASSLAGELFF.

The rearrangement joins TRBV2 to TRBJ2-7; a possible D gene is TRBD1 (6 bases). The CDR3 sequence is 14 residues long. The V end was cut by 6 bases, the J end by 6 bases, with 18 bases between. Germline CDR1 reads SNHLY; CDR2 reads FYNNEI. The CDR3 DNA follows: TGTGCCAGCAGAGACCAGGGGAATCTCTTCGAGCAGTACTTC. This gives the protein CASRDQGNLFEQYF.

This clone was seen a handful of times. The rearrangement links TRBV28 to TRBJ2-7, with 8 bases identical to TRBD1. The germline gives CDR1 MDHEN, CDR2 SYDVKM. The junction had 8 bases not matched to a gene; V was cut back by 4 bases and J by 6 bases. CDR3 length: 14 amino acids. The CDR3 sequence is CASSSTGERSEQYF. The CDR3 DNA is TGTGCCAGCAGTTCGACAGGGGAAAGAAGCGAGCAGTACTTC.

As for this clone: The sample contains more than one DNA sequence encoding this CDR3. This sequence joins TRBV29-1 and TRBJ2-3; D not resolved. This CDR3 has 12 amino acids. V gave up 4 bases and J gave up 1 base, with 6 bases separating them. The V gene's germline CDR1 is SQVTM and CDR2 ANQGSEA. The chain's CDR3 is CSVVTGTDTQYF. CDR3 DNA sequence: TGCAGCGTTGTAACCGGCACAGATACGCAGTATTTT.

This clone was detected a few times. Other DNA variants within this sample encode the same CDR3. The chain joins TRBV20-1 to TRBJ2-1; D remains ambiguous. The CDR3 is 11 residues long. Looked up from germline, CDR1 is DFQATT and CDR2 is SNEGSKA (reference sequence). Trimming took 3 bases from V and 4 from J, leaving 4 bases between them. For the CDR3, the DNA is TGCAGTGCTAGCTCTTACAATGAGCAGTTCTTC. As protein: CSASSYNEQFF.

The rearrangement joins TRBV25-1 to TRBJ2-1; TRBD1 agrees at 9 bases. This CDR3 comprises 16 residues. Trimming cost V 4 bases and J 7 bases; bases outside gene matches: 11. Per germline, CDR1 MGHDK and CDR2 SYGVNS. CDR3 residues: CASSARQGVSRNEQFF. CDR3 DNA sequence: TGTGCCAGCAGTGCGCGACAGGGGGTATCGCGAAATGAGCAGTTCTTC.

CDR3 protein: CASSSTSPFNGYTF. CDR3 bases: TGTGCCAGCAGTTCGACCTCACCGTTTAATGGCTACACCTTC. The rearrangement joins TRBV28 to TRBJ1-2; the D is unclear. From germline, CDR1 is MDHEN and CDR2 SYDVKM. The CDR3 contains 14 residues. Trimming stripped 4 bases from V and 6 bases from J, with 15 bases between.

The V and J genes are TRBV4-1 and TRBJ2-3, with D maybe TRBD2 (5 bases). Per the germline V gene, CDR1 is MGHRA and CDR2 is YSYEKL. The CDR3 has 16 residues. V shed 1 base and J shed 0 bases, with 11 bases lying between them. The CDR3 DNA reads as TGCGCCAGCAGCCAAGTCCCTAGGACTAGCACAGATACGCAGTATTTT. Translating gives CASSQVPRTSTDTQYF.

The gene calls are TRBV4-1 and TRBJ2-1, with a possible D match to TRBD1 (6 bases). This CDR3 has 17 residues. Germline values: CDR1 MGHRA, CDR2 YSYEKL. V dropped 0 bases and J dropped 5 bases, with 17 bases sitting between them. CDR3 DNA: TGCGCCAGCAGCCAAGATGTTGGCAGGGGAACCGACAATGAGCAGTTCTTC. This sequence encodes CASSQDVGRGTDNEQFF.

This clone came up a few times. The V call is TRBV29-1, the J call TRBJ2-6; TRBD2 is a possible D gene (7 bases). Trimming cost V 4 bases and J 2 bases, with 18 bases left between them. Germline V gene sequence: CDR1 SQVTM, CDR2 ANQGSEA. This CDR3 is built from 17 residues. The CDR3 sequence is CSVGDATGTTGANVLTF. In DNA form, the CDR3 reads TGCAGCGTTGGAGACGCTACAGGGACTACTGGGGCCAACGTCCTGACTTTC. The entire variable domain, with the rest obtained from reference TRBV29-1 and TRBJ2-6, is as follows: SAVISQKPSRDICQRGTSLTIQCQVDSQVTMMFWYRQQPGQSLTLIATANQGSEATYESGFVIDKFPISRPNLTFSTLTVSNMSPEDSSIYLCSVGDATGTTGANVLTFGAGSRLTVL.

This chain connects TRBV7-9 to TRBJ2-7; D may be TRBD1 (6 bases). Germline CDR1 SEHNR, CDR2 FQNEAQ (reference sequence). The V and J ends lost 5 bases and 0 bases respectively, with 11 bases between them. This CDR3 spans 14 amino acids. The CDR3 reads CASSQQGFSYEQYF. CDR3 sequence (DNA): TGTGCCAGCAGCCAACAGGGCTTCTCCTACGAGCAGTACTTC.

The chain's CDR3 is CASSGTAAIYF. The CDR3, as DNA: TGTGCCAGCAGTGGGACGGCCGCCATATATTTT. This chain links TRBV25-1 with TRBJ1-3; D not certain. Between the trimmed V and J ends, which lost 4 bases and 11 bases, there was a span of 9 bases. Per germline, CDR1 MGHDK and CDR2 SYGVNS. There are 11 residues in the CDR3.